The clone carrying this TCR beta chain was picked up many times. Its antigen is still unknown. The data belong to a study of T cell repertoires in cytomegalovirus infection. Study findings and constraints: HLA-C-restricted CMV-specific TCR beta clonotypes prevailed in the ex vivo response. Pooled public TCR beta family frequency picked out CMV carriers with the relevant HLA.

From the reads, TCRdb called clonotypes with MiXCR, one entry per CDR3 protein. Of 650,000 to 900,000 distinct CDR3 sequences detected, about 28% appear once; the ten largest clones hold about 12%. With V trimmed by 5 bases and J by 0 bases, 11 bases remained unmatched. Per germline, CDR1 SGHTA and CDR2 FQGTGA. The CDR3 is made up of 17 amino acids. This chain joins TRBV7-3 and TRBJ2-3; 7 nucleotides line up with TRBD1. The TCR originated in a human donor in good health (CMV status not recorded). Some clones in this sample may be carry-over from other donors' samples. This specimen was cultured CD8+ T cells from PBMCs, taken from culture after CMV antigen stimulation. The CDR3 here is CASSPGTVRPSTDTQYF. The CDR3 bases are TGTGCCAGCAGCCCCGGGACAGTGAGACCTAGCACAGATACGCAGTATTTT.